This T cell receptor beta chain was observed in a study of Ad26.COV2.S vaccination and SARS-CoV-2 variants. Study context: In the study, Ad26.COV2.S was injected intramuscularly once, or twice 56 days apart. Study-wide findings and caveats: Recipients of vaccine and of placebo showed similar breadth of their non-spike TCR repertoires.

The table lists this clone with a count of one. Its antigen is currently unknown. Libraries were prepared by immunoSEQ multiplex PCR; TCRdb keeps only in-frame clonotypes and omits some of them. The sample lists roughly 380,000 clones, around 83% occurring once. Treatment meaning: about 20 received Ad26.COV2.S at low or high dose, single or two shots; several received placebo; per-sample allocation not given. The samples were gathered on day 63 after the first injection of vaccine or placebo. A Boston donor was an adult aged 18-55 years. An Ad26 vector expressing Wuhan-strain SARS-CoV-2 spike constituted the vaccine. The CDR3 is 17 residues long. Per the germline V gene, CDR1 is SGHTA and CDR2 is FQGNSA. The V gene end was trimmed by 1 base and the J gene end by 3 bases; junction bases not matched to a gene: 9.

Sequencing was performed on peripheral blood, taken in a trial of Ad26.COV2.S vaccine versus placebo. The chain employs TRBV7-2 and TRBJ2-4; 7 positions match TRBD2. This sequence was found in a person between 18 and 60 years old who received the Ad26.COV2.S COVID-19 vaccine or a placebo. CDR3 nucleotides: TGTGCCAGCAGCTTAGTAGGGTCCCCGGGGGGCAAAAACATTCAGTACTTC. As protein: CASSLVGSPGGKNIQYF.